The 16 T cell receptor beta chains below come from one sample, sequenced in a study of beta chain features in type 1 diabetes. The authors reverse transcribed all of the isolated RNA, so sequencing captured expressed TCRB transcripts. Clones were sequenced by immunoSEQ multiplex PCR, and TCRdb holds only the in-frame ones, with some missing. This sample carries around 160,000 clones, 40% to 60% of them seen once, and the ten largest clones take 0.42%. Specimen: Tregs from blood. The receptor source for this set is a man between 18 and 35 years old in good health.

This chain joins TRBV7-2 and TRBJ2-3; TRBD1 aligns across 10 bases. The J segment lost 4 bases and the V segment lost 7 bases, leaving 5 bases of the junction unmatched. From germline, CDR1 is SGHTA and CDR2 FQGNSA. The CDR3 spans 14 residues. CDR3 residues: CASTWDRGPDTQYF. As DNA, the CDR3 is TGTGCCAGCACCTGGGACAGGGGCCCAGATACGCAGTATTTT.

This clone was detected only a few times. The gene calls are TRBV7-3 and TRBJ1-2; TRBD1 might be the D (5 bases). Trimming removed 0 bases at V and 4 bases at J, with 12 bases between. From germline, CDR1 is SGHTA and CDR2 FQGTGA. The length of the CDR3 is 15 residues. Here the CDR3 reads CASSLTGRVRYGYTF. CDR3 sequence (DNA): TGTGCCAGCAGCTTAACGGGCAGGGTTCGCTATGGCTACACCTTC.

The V call is TRBV28, the J call TRBJ2-5, with TRBD1 matching over 8 bases. V lost 4 bases to trimming and J lost 3 bases; unmatched junction nucleotides: 7. Germline V gene data show CDR1 as MDHEN and CDR2 as SYDVKM. The CDR3 has 15 amino acids. This CDR3 reads CASSWLDRAKETQYF. CDR3 nucleotides: TGTGCCAGCAGTTGGTTGGACAGGGCCAAAGAGACCCAGTACTTC.

This clone has a handful of counts. This chain links TRBV29-1 with TRBJ2-5, with D possibly matching TRBD1 (5 bases). This CDR3 has 13 amino acids. Germline CDR1 reads SQVTM; CDR2 reads ANQGSEA. Between the trimmed V and J ends, which lost 4 bases and 4 bases, there was a span of 13 bases. DNA for the CDR3: TGCAGCGTTGCGCAGGGAATGGGAGAGACCCAGTACTTC. It codes for CSVAQGMGETQYF.

This chain joins TRBV27 and TRBJ2-7; possibly TRBD1 for D (6 bases). Germline loops: CDR1 MNHEY, CDR2 SMNVEV (reference sequence). Trimming took off 5 bases at V and 6 bases at J, with 17 bases between the two ends. The CDR3 is 14 residues long. The DNA of the CDR3 is TGTGCCAGCAGTCTGATACGGGACATTGGCGAGCAGTACTTC. Its translation is CASSLIRDIGEQYF.

This chain links TRBV28 with TRBJ2-5; D is perhaps TRBD1 (6 bases). The ends were cut back, 5 bases at V and 2 bases at J, with 15 bases in the middle. Germline lookup yields CDR1 MDHEN and CDR2 SYDVKM. This CDR3 comprises 15 residues. The CDR3, as DNA: TGTGCCAGCAGTGCTCCCGACAGGCTTCAAGAGACCCAGTACTTC. Translated: CASSAPDRLQETQYF.

This clone has more than one count but fewer than ten. The chain has TRBV7-6 and TRBJ1-2; D perhaps matches TRBD1 (5 bases). CDR1 is SGHVS, CDR2 FNYEAQ, per germline. The CDR3 is made up of 12 amino acids. V dropped 3 bases and J dropped 7 bases, with 9 bases sitting between them. The CDR3 sequence: CASSLGEAGYTF. The CDR3 coding sequence is TGTGCCAGCAGCTTGGGGGAGGCTGGCTACACCTTC.

The J gene is TRBJ2-6, the V gene TRBV7-3; possible D gene TRBD1, 5 bases. The germline CDR1 and CDR2 sequences are SGHTA and FQGTGA. The CDR3 is 16 residues long. V dropped 6 bases and J dropped 2 bases, with 14 bases sitting between them. The CDR3 sequence is CASRNPGNPGANVLTF. CDR3 in DNA: TGTGCCAGCAGGAACCCAGGGAATCCTGGGGCCAACGTCCTGACTTTC.

This clone was recorded a few times. V gene TRBV18 combines with J gene TRBJ1-5, with 8 bases fitting TRBD1. Germline V gene sequence: CDR1 KGHSH, CDR2 LQKENI. The V and J ends lost 3 bases and 7 bases, in that order; junction bases with no gene match: 5. This CDR3 comprises 14 residues. The chain's CDR3 is CASSPTGDRQPQHF. The CDR3 nucleotides read TGTGCCAGCTCACCGACAGGGGATCGGCAGCCCCAGCATTTT.

This clone showed up just once. The genes are TRBV5-6 and TRBJ1-1; 7 bases match TRBD1. V gave up 1 base and J gave up 6 bases; unmatched junction bases: 6. CDR1 is SGHDT, CDR2 YYEEEE, per germline. The length of the CDR3 is 14 residues. The CDR3 here is CASSLYNRGAEAFF. DNA for the CDR3: TGTGCCAGCAGCTTGTATAACAGGGGCGCTGAAGCTTTCTTT.

This chain joins TRBV6-1 and TRBJ1-4; D ambiguous. This CDR3 region has 15 residues. Germline V gene data show CDR1 as MNHNS and CDR2 as SASEGT. Trimming left V 6 bases short and J 1 base short, with 12 bases between. CDR3 nucleotide sequence: TGTGCCAGCAGCATTACGGGGTTAACTAATGAAAAACTGTTTTTT. Its protein is CASSITGLTNEKLFF.

The chain is built from TRBV30 and TRBJ1-5; D is ambiguous. In germline, CDR1 is GTSNPN, CDR2 SVGIG (reference sequence). This CDR3 has 14 residues. Between the trimmed V and J ends, which lost 2 bases and 2 bases, there was a span of 10 bases. The CDR3 reads CAWSRSLGNQPQHF. CDR3 in DNA: TGTGCCTGGAGTCGTAGCTTGGGCAATCAGCCCCAGCATTTT.

The genes are TRBV25-1 and TRBJ1-1, with D possibly TRBD1 on 6 matching bases. Trimming left V 10 bases short and J 5 bases short, with 17 bases between. Germline CDR1 and CDR2: MGHDK and SYGVNS. The CDR3 sequence is 13 residues long. The CDR3 DNA sequence: TGTGCCACCAGAATCCGGGACAATACTGAAGCTTTCTTT. Residues: CATRIRDNTEAFF.

This clone was detected only a few times. V usage is TRBV6-4 and J usage is TRBJ2-1; 8 nucleotides match TRBD2. The CDR3 contains 14 residues. The germline gives CDR1 MRHNA, CDR2 SNTAGT. Losses at the gene ends were 6 bases for V and 5 bases for J; bases not matched to a gene: 6. CDR3 protein: CASRSGLANNEQFF. The CDR3 DNA is TGTGCCAGCAGATCAGGACTAGCCAACAATGAGCAGTTCTTC.

V gene TRBV4-3 combines with J gene TRBJ2-5; no firm D call. Judging by the DNA end, TRBJ2-7 fits better; the J call may be wrong. Germline-derived CDR1 and CDR2 are LGHNA and YSLEER. The CDR3 consists of 14 residues. CDR3 residues: CASSQDAANYEQYF. DNA for the CDR3: TGCGCCAGCAGCCAAGACGCTGCTAACTACGAGCAGTACTTC.

This clone appeared a few times. The rearrangement links TRBV19 to TRBJ1-1, with 10 bases identical to TRBD1. The V segment lost 6 bases and the J segment 5 bases; nucleotides outside the gene matches: 9. Germline CDR1 is LNHDA and CDR2 is SQIVND (reference sequence). The CDR3 sequence is 15 residues long. The CDR3 reads CASRRGDRGLTEAFF. The CDR3 DNA reads as TGTGCCAGTAGGAGGGGGGACAGGGGATTAACTGAAGCTTTCTTT.